The T cell receptor beta chain under discussion was sequenced for a study of blood T cell repertoires in COVID-19. Participant-given clinical history determined each cohort assignment. The protocol was immunoSEQ multiplex PCR, while the TCRdb copy is restricted to in-frame clones and leaves out a portion. The repertoire holds about 150,000 clones, with around 84% as singletons. What was sequenced was PBMCs or T cells enriched from blood (not recorded which). This clonotype was obtained from a man in his forties or fifties who had recovered from COVID-19.

CDR3 region: CSVGKWGTSGGTSTDTQYF. CDR3 sequence (DNA): TGCAGCGTCGGAAAGTGGGGAACTAGCGGGGGAACTAGCACAGATACGCAGTATTTT. This rearrangement joins TRBV29-1 to TRBJ2-3; TRBD2 matches 11 bases. The V gene end was trimmed by 6 bases and the J gene end by 0 bases; junction bases not matched to a gene: 17. Germline V gene data show CDR1 as SQVTM and CDR2 as ANQGSEA. The CDR3 spans 19 residues.